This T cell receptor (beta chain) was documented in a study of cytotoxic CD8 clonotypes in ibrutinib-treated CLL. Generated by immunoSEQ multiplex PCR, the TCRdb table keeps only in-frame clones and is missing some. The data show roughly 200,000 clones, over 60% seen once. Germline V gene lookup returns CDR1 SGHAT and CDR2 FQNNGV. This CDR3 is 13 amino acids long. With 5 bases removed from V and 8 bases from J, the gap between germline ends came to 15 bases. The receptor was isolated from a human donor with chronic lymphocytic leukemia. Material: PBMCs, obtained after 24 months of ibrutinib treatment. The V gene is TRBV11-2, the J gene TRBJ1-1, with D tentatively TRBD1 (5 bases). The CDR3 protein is CASSTGGGVEAFF. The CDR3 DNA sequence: TGTGCCAGCAGCACAGGAGGTGGAGTCGAAGCTTTCTTT.